This paragraph reports one T cell receptor (beta chain). Its binding antigen is unknown. It has no much larger one-base neighbor in the sample; base qualities were not kept. CDR3 length: 14 amino acids, cysteine to phenylalanine. The entry retains the CDR3 DNA only, 42 bases that are in frame from base 1. V and J are truncated by 2 bases and 0 bases respectively, leaving an intervening sequence of 11 bases. CDR1 is given as GTSNPN and CDR2 as SVGIG, both from the germline V gene (reference sequence). The entry originates in a study of blood T cell repertoires in COVID-19 (dated by TCRdb to the early 2020s). For the study in its entirety: The collaborator samples originated in the United States, Italy and Spain and spanned the acute and convalescent phases of COVID-19. The samples were drawn from the first 160 participants of the ongoing ImmuneRACE study and from 950 to 1,500 subjects provided by 6 global collaborators. The material from the prospective study consisted of cDNA or gDNA derived from T cells, B-cell-depleted T cells, or PBMCs. HLA class I and class II types, where available, came from metadata supplied by the sample provider rather than from assay-based typing. The repertoires were made available in a free public database intended to serve as a resource for research on the immune response to SARS-CoV-2. The dataset comprised deeply sampled blood TCRbeta repertoires from subjects exposed to, actively infected with, or recovered from COVID-19. The sample metadata nearly always contained a de-identified subject ID, COVID-19 status, age in years and sex. General study outcomes and caveats: The amount of clinical and demographic metadata varied by source and participant and was provided uncurated.

TCRbeta CDR3 regions were amplified from genomic DNA by means of the immunoSEQ Assay, a bias-controlled multiplex PCR. Regarding the original processing steps: The number of nucleated cells in each sample was estimated by amplification of reference gene primers within the assay. Sequence reads were collapsed and filtered to measure the absolute abundance of every unique TCRbeta CDR3 rearrangement. For each sample, productive Simpson clonality was calculated as the square root of Simpson's diversity index across productive rearrangements. TCRdb mirrors the immuneACCESS table, restricted to in-frame sequences. Some clones are absent from its copies; in checked studies, under half trace to an unresolved V gene, and the reason for the others is unknown. From that table come the V and J calls and clone size; the DNA was used to work out D and trimming. In this sample the table shows roughly 150,000 clones, around 87% of which occur a single time. Of the sample, around 10% falls within the top ten clones.

At one collaborating source in Seattle, patients were enrolled during active infection and were followed longitudinally through the course of disease. Whole blood was collected in K2EDTA tubes by collaborating institutions according to the institutions' own protocols. For TCRbeta analysis, collaborators shipped samples as frozen whole blood, isolated PBMCs, or DNA extracted from either of those sample types. The rearrangement joined TRBV30 to TRBJ2-7; TRBD1 is a possible D gene, resting on 6 matching bases. The specimen was peripheral blood. The TCR was taken from a woman aged 70-85 years with COVID-19, enrolled during active disease. The CDR3 region: CAWSWQGTSYEQYF. The sequenced DNA: TGTGCCTGGAGTTGGCAGGGGACCTCCTACGAGCAGTACTTC. With the portions outside the CDR3 filled from the reference TRBV30 and TRBJ2-7 genes, the complete variable region becomes SQTIHQWPATLVQPVGSPLSLECTVEGTSNPNLYWYRQAAGRGLQLLFYSVGIGQISSEVPQNLSASRPQDRQFILSSKKLLLSDSGFYLCAWSWQGTSYEQYFGPGTRLTVT.